These 20 T cell receptor beta chains were sequenced from one sample in a study of Ad26.COV2.S vaccination and SARS-CoV-2 variants (dated by TCRdb to the early 2020s). The library was produced with the immunoSEQ multiplex PCR assay. This immuneACCESS table, as held by TCRdb, lists in-frame sequences with V and J called but not all clones. Of the missing ones, under half trace to an unresolved V gene in checked studies; the others have no known cause. The sample table contains about 180,000 clones; only one count was recorded for approximately 90% of them. 5% to 6.5% of the sample goes to the ten largest clones. The time point label on this specimen signifies: individuals recovered from natural SARS-CoV-2 infection. Specimen: peripheral blood, collected after recovery from COVID-19. The source of these receptors is a human donor who had recovered from COVID-19.

The rearrangement uses TRBV21-1 and TRBJ1-2; the table's D gene call, TRBD1, was not cross checked with the DNA. TRBV21-1 is described as a pseudogene. The CDR3 consists of 17 residues. The CDR3 loop is CASSFKTPPTGEYGYTF. In DNA, the CDR3 is TGTGCCAGCAGCTTTAAAACCCCGCCGACAGGGGAGTATGGCTACACCTTC.

The gene calls are TRBV4-2 and TRBJ1-2, with no clear D. With 4 bases removed from V and 2 bases from J, the gap between germline ends came to 11 bases. The CDR3 totals 14 residues. Germline V gene data show CDR1 as LGHNA and CDR2 as YNFKEQ. CDR3 sequence reads: CASSLRAANYGYTF. CDR3 DNA: TGTGCCAGCAGCCTCCGCGCGGCCAACTATGGCTACACCTTC.

The rearrangement joins TRBV2 to TRBJ1-4; 7 bases align to TRBD1. CDR3 length: 14 residues. Germline CDR1 and CDR2: SNHLY and FYNNEI. V shed 9 bases and J 10 bases; nucleotides not matched to a gene: 14. The CDR3 spells CASGDSGYNRKLFF. In DNA form, the CDR3 reads TGTGCCAGTGGGGACAGCGGTTATAATCGAAAACTGTTTTTT.

The rearrangement joins TRBV6-5 to TRBJ1-1; 8 nucleotides align to TRBD1. CDR3 length: 14 residues. Germline CDR1 and CDR2: MNHEY and SVGAGI. The ends lost 4 bases at V and 0 bases at J; junction bases unmatched: 1. The CDR3 spells CASSSGQVNTEAFF. The CDR3 DNA reads TGTGCCAGCAGTTCGGGACAGGTGAACACTGAAGCTTTCTTT.

The J gene is TRBJ1-3, the V gene TRBV18; no clear D gene. The germline CDR1 and CDR2 sequences are KGHSH and LQKENI. V dropped 2 bases and J dropped 0 bases, with 8 bases sitting between them. This CDR3 spans 15 amino acids. The CDR3 coding sequence is TGTGCCAGCTCACCAACTGATGGCTCTGGAAACACCATATATTTT. This gives the protein CASSPTDGSGNTIYF.

The rearrangement links TRBV6-5 to TRBJ1-3; D gene uncertain. Looked up from germline, CDR1 is MNHEY and CDR2 is SVGAGI. With 8 bases removed from V and 0 bases from J, the gap between germline ends came to 11 bases. The CDR3 consists of 14 residues. Here the CDR3 reads CASYRDFSGNTIYF. CDR3 sequence (DNA): TGTGCCAGCTACCGGGATTTCTCTGGAAACACCATATATTTT.

The genes are TRBV11-1 and TRBJ1-3; the D is unclear. Germline CDR1 is SGHAT and CDR2 is FQDESV (reference sequence). V was trimmed by 3 bases and J by 4 bases, leaving 10 bases between them. This CDR3 region has 14 residues. The CDR3 spells CASSFGPSGNTIYF. CDR3 DNA sequence: TGTGCCAGCAGCTTTGGGCCCAGCGGAAACACCATATATTTT.

The chain is built from TRBV29-1 and TRBJ2-7, with 7 bases identical to TRBD1. Germline V gives CDR1 SQVTM, CDR2 ANQGSEA. CDR3 length equals 12 residues. J gave up 3 bases and V 3 bases, and 2 bases lay outside the gene matches. CDR3 nucleotide sequence: TGCAGCGTTGAGGGACAGAACTACGAGCAGTACTTC. It encodes CSVEGQNYEQYF.

The chain joins TRBV5-6 to TRBJ2-7; tentatively, D is TRBD2 (5 bases). The V end lost 0 bases, the J end lost 3 bases, and 10 bases lay between the germline ends. The CDR3 sequence is 14 residues long. Germline assignment: CDR1 SGHDT and CDR2 YYEEEE. Here the CDR3 reads CASSLVIRGYEQYF. The CDR3 DNA sequence: TGTGCCAGCAGCTTGGTGATACGGGGCTACGAGCAGTACTTC.

The CDR3 DNA sequence: TGCGCCAGCAGCTTGAGGGACAGCCTTTACAATGAGCAGTTCTTC. Protein sequence: CASSLRDSLYNEQFF. This chain connects TRBV5-1 to TRBJ2-1, with 7 bases fitting TRBD1. The trim removed 1 base at V and 4 bases at J, leaving 5 bases unmatched. CDR1 is SGHRS, CDR2 YFSETQ, per germline. CDR3 length: 15 amino acids.

The chain joins TRBV28 to TRBJ1-1; tentative D call: TRBD1 (6 bases). CDR3 length: 13 amino acids. From germline, CDR1 is MDHEN and CDR2 SYDVKM. Trimming took 6 bases from V and 1 from J, leaving 9 bases between them. The CDR3 coding sequence is TGTGCCAGCAGCTTGGACAGGAACACTGAAGCTTTCTTT. Its protein product is CASSLDRNTEAFF.

The rearrangement links TRBV9 to TRBJ2-3; tentatively, D is TRBD1 or TRBD2 (6 bases each). The length of the CDR3 is 15 residues. Germline V gene sequence: CDR1 SGDLS, CDR2 YYNGEE. Trimming shortened V by 3 bases and J by 4 bases, and 15 bases separated the two germline ends. CDR3 DNA sequence: TGTGCCAGCAGCGCGACAGGAGGGTCCTCAGATACGCAGTATTTT. Amino acid sequence: CASSATGGSSDTQYF.

CDR3 coding DNA: TGCGCCAGCAGCTCCCCGGGACAGGGAAACACCATATATTTT. Its protein is CASSSPGQGNTIYF. The chain combines TRBV5-1 with TRBJ1-3, with 7 bases lining up with TRBD1. This CDR3 spans 14 amino acids. Germline CDR1 SGHRS, CDR2 YFSETQ. With V trimmed by 3 bases and J by 4 bases, 4 bases remained unmatched.

The chain employs TRBV7-8 and TRBJ1-3; D is unresolved. Germline V gene data show CDR1 as SGHVS and CDR2 as FQNEAQ. The CDR3 is 16 residues long. Trimming removed 1 base from V and 4 bases from J, with 14 bases in between. The CDR3 nucleotides are TGTGCCAGCAGCTTAGAAAGGGCGCTGAGCGGAAACACCATATATTTT. The encoded protein is CASSLERALSGNTIYF.

The V and J genes are TRBV9 and TRBJ2-1; TRBD1 matches at 8 bases. Germline values: CDR1 SGDLS, CDR2 YYNGEE. This CDR3 spans 17 amino acids. Trimming at V came to 4 bases and at J to 4 bases, leaving 13 bases not matched to a gene. The CDR3 nucleotides are TGTGCCAGCAGCCCTCCCCCCGGGACAGGTGTATACAATGAGCAGTTCTTC. Its translation is CASSPPPGTGVYNEQFF.

This clone is a singleton in its sample. This chain links TRBV2 with TRBJ1-5; TRBD1 aligns across 8 bases. Germline V CDR1 and CDR2: SNHLY, FYNNEI. CDR3 size: 18 residues. V was pared by 5 bases and J by 0 bases, with 12 bases of the junction left unmatched. The CDR3 spells CASSLRKTGAYSNQPQHF. The CDR3 DNA sequence: TGTGCCAGCAGTCTCAGAAAGACAGGGGCCTATAGCAATCAGCCCCAGCATTTT. The variable domain in full, with the rest retrieved from reference TRBV2 and TRBJ1-5, is EPEVTQTPSHQVTQMGQEVILRCVPISNHLYFYWYRQILGQKVEFLVSFYNNEISEKSEIFDDQFSVERPDGSNFTLKIRSTKLEDSAMYFCASSLRKTGAYSNQPQHFGDGTRLSIL.

The CDR3 coding sequence is TGTGCCAGTACCCCCGGTGGGAGCTCCTACAATGAGCAGTTCTTC. Protein: CASTPGGSSYNEQFF. The chain combines TRBV19 with TRBJ2-1; tentatively, D is TRBD2 (5 bases). Per germline, CDR1 LNHDA and CDR2 SQIVND (reference sequence). Trimming stripped 7 bases from V and 0 bases from J, with 13 bases between. The CDR3 has 15 residues.

The chain carries TRBV5-4 and TRBJ2-5, with 12 bases identical to TRBD2. The V gene's germline CDR1 is SGHNT and CDR2 YYREEE (reference sequence). This CDR3 contains 17 residues. Germline trimming cut 0 bases from V and 1 base from J; bases unmatched to any gene: 4. CDR3 bases: TGTGCCAGCAGCTTGGGACTAGCGGGGGCCCGCCAAGAGACCCAGTACTTC. Protein sequence: CASSLGLAGARQETQYF.

This rearrangement joins TRBV5-1 to TRBJ2-1; 14 positions match TRBD2. After removal of 4 bases from V and 9 bases from J, the junction contained 15 bases not matched to a gene. The CDR3 runs 18 residues. Germline V gene lookup returns CDR1 SGHRS and CDR2 YFSETQ. The CDR3, as DNA: TGCGCCAGCAGCCCGTCGGGGACTAGCGGGGGCCCCGTCTCTGAGCAGTTCTTC. Translating gives CASSPSGTSGGPVSEQFF.

The J gene is TRBJ2-5, the V gene TRBV10-3; tentative D call: TRBD2 (5 bases). This CDR3 spans 14 amino acids. Trimming removed 2 bases from V and 5 bases from J, with 12 bases in between. Germline lookup yields CDR1 ENHRY and CDR2 SYGVKD. The CDR3 reads CAISEMRVGETQYF. CDR3 nucleotides: TGTGCCATCAGTGAGATGCGGGTAGGGGAGACCCAGTACTTC.